This TCR beta chain was sequenced during a study of radiation and T cells in renal cell carcinoma. The study's findings and limits: Top tumor clonotypes rose in blood 2 weeks post-radiation, then contracted.

This clone has only a few counts. The target antigen is unknown. Noted time point: blood 2 weeks post-SBRT. Treatment denoted: 15 Gy SBRT to primary tumor, nephrectomy 4 weeks later. The data were produced by immunoSEQ multiplex PCR, yet TCRdb's version contains in-frame clones alone and is incomplete. The sample includes around 60,000 clones, roughly four fifths of them seen just once. This CDR3 is 14 amino acids long. The germline V gene encodes CDR1 SEHNR and CDR2 FQNEAQ (reference sequence). With 5 bases removed from V and 3 bases from J, the gap between germline ends came to 14 bases. Sample: blood, taken from a patient whose treatment included radiotherapy and nephrectomy. This sequence originates from a man aged 55-75 years with renal cell carcinoma. V is TRBV7-9 and J is TRBJ2-7, with D perhaps matching TRBD1 (6 bases). DNA of the CDR3: TGTGCCAGCAGCCCACAGGGTGACAACTACGAGCAGTACTTC. As protein: CASSPQGDNYEQYF.